The rows below give T cell receptor beta chains drawn from one sample of a study of blood T cells in healthy people across ages. TCRdb re-called the 5' RACE reads with MiXCR, one entry per CDR3 protein. The sample holds 1,800,000 or so distinct CDR3 sequences, around 42% seen once. The source material was blood. The receptors stem from a human donor in good health. Each CDR3 is given with its conserved first and last residue. D genes are given only for firm matches. Part of the rows lack a size; the others show once, few, many or a class for expanded clones.

v_call,j_call,clone_size,d_call,cdr3_length,cdr3_nt,cdr3_aa
TRBV7-2,TRBJ1-2,few,.,15,TGTGCCAGCAGCTTAGTCGGATGGGACTTAGAGGGCTACACCTTC,CASSLVGWDLEGYTF
TRBV15,TRBJ2-1,few,TRBD1,15,TGTGCCACCAGCAGAGATCAGGGGGACCAAGAGACCCAGTTCTTC,CATSRDQGDQETQFF
TRBV20-1,TRBJ1-4,few,.,14,TGCAGTGCTACCACATTGGCAGGGCGGGAAAAACTGTTTTTT,CSATTLAGREKLFF
TRBV29-1,TRBJ1-2,.,TRBD1,14,TGCAGCGTCCTACAGGGGGCTGATAACTATGGCTACACCTTC,CSVLQGADNYGYTF
TRBV4-3,TRBJ1-2,.,TRBD1,15,TGCGCCAGCAGCCAAGATAAAGGGACAGACTATGGCTACACCTTC,CASSQDKGTDYGYTF
TRBV25-1,TRBJ2-7,.,.,16,TGTGCCAGCAGCCACGGGGGACCTAGGACCAACTACGAGCAGTACTTC,CASSHGGPRTNYEQYF
TRBV20-1,TRBJ2-1,.,.,16,TGCAGTGCTAGAGATATTAGGGTTTACTCCTACAATGAGCAGTTCTTC,CSARDIRVYSYNEQFF
TRBV7-6,TRBJ2-4,.,.,17,TGTGCCAGCAGCCCTCACCTAGACAGGTTGGCCCTCAATGAGCAGTACTTC,CASSPHLDRLALNEQYF
TRBV4-3,TRBJ2-2,.,.,15,TGCGCCAGCAGCCCAGTATACCTAGCGTCCGGGGAGCTGTTTTTT,CASSPVYLASGELFF
TRBV4-3,TRBJ2-7,.,.,15,TGCGCCAGCAGCCAAGGGGTGTCGAATACCTACGAGCAGTACTTC,CASSQGVSNTYEQYF
TRBV20-1,TRBJ2-5,.,.,14,TGCAGTGCTAGGGCGTTTTTTGCTCAAGAGACCCAGTACTTC,CSARAFFAQETQYF
TRBV6-6,TRBJ2-1,.,.,15,TGTGCCAGCAGTTACAAAAGCAGTTCCTACAATGAGCAGTTCTTC,CASSYKSSSYNEQFF
TRBV28,TRBJ2-7,.,TRBD1,14,TGTGCCAGCACCCCGACAGGGGGTGGCTACGAGCAGTACTTC,CASTPTGGGYEQYF
TRBV7-2,TRBJ2-5,many,TRBD2,14,TGTGCCAGCAGCTTCCAGCGGGGAGGGGAGACCCAGTACTTC,CASSFQRGGETQYF
TRBV16,TRBJ1-1,.,.,14,TGTGCCAGCAGCCCTATCCCATCGGGTGGAGGAGCTTTCTTT,CASSPIPSGGGAFF
TRBV5-6,TRBJ2-1,many,TRBD1,15,TGTGCCAGCAGCTTGGGTCCCGGGACAGAAAATGAGCAGTTCTTC,CASSLGPGTENEQFF
TRBV9,TRBJ2-7,few,TRBD1,15,TGTGCCAGCAGCGTAGAGCCGGGACAGTTCTACGAGCAGTACTTC,CASSVEPGQFYEQYF
TRBV5-1,TRBJ1-1,few,.,14,TGTGCCAGCAGCTTCTCAGGGGAGGGCACTGAAGCTTTCTTT,CASSFSGEGTEAFF
TRBV10-3,TRBJ2-7,.,.,13,TGTGCCATCGTAGTAGAGGGTCGCTACGAGCAGTACTTC,CAIVVEGRYEQYF
TRBV7-7,TRBJ2-5,few,TRBD1,15,TGTGCCAGCAGCACAGGACAGGGAGGACAAGAGACCCAGTACTTC,CASSTGQGGQETQYF
TRBV4-3,TRBJ1-4,.,TRBD1,15,TGCGCCAGCAGCCGAAATGACAGGGCTAATGAAAAACTGTTTTTT,CASSRNDRANEKLFF
TRBV6-2/TRBV6-3,TRBJ2-7,.,TRBD1,15,TGTGCCAGCAGTTACGGACAGGGGGCGGTGTACGAGCAGTACTTC,CASSYGQGAVYEQYF
TRBV20-1,TRBJ2-3,few,.,14,TGCAGTGCTAGAGATCCGCAGGGAAAAGATACGCAGTATTTT,CSARDPQGKDTQYF
TRBV25-1,TRBJ2-1,.,TRBD2,17,TGTGCCAGCAGTGAATCAGCTAGCGGGGGAAGGTTGGATGAGCAGTTCTTC,CASSESASGGRLDEQFF
TRBV20-1,TRBJ1-2,.,.,14,TGCAGTGCCAGAGAGCTGGGGGTTAACTATGGCTACACCTTC,CSARELGVNYGYTF
TRBV6-2/TRBV6-3,TRBJ2-5,.,TRBD2,15,TGTGCCAGCAGCGCCAGGGAGGGTCTGTGGGAGACCCAGTACTTC,CASSAREGLWETQYF
TRBV20-1,TRBJ2-5,few,.,13,TGCAGTGCTCTCCCCCTGTCCCGGGAGACCCAGTACTTC,CSALPLSRETQYF
TRBV5-1,TRBJ1-1,few,.,16,TGCGCCAGCAGCCCTGTACAGACAGGTTTGGACACTGAAGCTTTCTTT,CASSPVQTGLDTEAFF
TRBV4-3,TRBJ2-5,many,.,15,TGCGCCAGCAGCCAAGCGGGGGCCCTAGGGGAGACCCAGTACTTC,CASSQAGALGETQYF
TRBV20-1,TRBJ1-1,.,TRBD1,16,TGCAGTGCTAGAGATCCCCGGACAGGGGGAAAAACTGAAGCTTTCTTT,CSARDPRTGGKTEAFF
TRBV5-1,TRBJ1-1,.,.,14,TGCGCCAGCAGCCAGGACATCCAGAACACTGAAGCTTTCTTT,CASSQDIQNTEAFF
TRBV11-2,TRBJ1-2,many,.,15,TGTGCCAGCAGGGGCTTAGAGGGCGCTAACTATGGCTACACCTTC,CASRGLEGANYGYTF
TRBV7-2,TRBJ2-5,many,.,13,TGTGCCAGCAGCTTGGACCTAGGGGAGACCCAGTACTTC,CASSLDLGETQYF
TRBV10-3,TRBJ2-3,few,.,16,TGTGCCATCAGTGAAGGTTTTCAGGGTCTGGGAGCGGCGCAGTATTTT,CAISEGFQGLGAAQYF
TRBV28,TRBJ2-3,.,.,14,TGTGCCAGCAGTCTCCGCGAGATTTGTGAAAAACTGTATTTT,CASSLREICEKLYF
TRBV2,TRBJ2-5,.,TRBD1,15,TGTGCCAGCAGTGAAGAGGGGACAGGGGAGGAGACCCAGTACTTC,CASSEEGTGEETQYF
TRBV5-5,TRBJ2-7,few,.,14,TGTGCCAGCAGCTTAACCCTGCTTAGAGACGAGCAGTACTTC,CASSLTLLRDEQYF
TRBV7-2,TRBJ2-3,.,.,15,TGTGCCAGCAGCTTCTTCGGACAGTTAACAGATACGCAGTATTTT,CASSFFGQLTDTQYF
TRBV20-1,TRBJ1-2,.,.,13,TGCAGTGCTAGAGATGTGACTTACTATGGCTACACCTTC,CSARDVTYYGYTF
TRBV10-3,TRBJ2-5,.,TRBD1,16,TGTGCCATCAGTGACCCTCTTGGACAGGGGGCTAAAGAGCAGTACTTC,CAISDPLGQGAKEQYF
TRBV10-3,TRBJ2-1,few,TRBD2,16,TGTGCCATCAGTGAGTCCGCGGGGGGTTCCTACAATGAGCAGTTCTTC,CAISESAGGSYNEQFF
TRBV7-6,TRBJ1-1,.,.,14,TGTGCCAGCAGCTTAGGGGTGGCCAACACTGAAGCTTTCTTT,CASSLGVANTEAFF
TRBV7-2,TRBJ2-4,.,.,16,TGTGCCAGCAGTAACGGACCGGGTAAAGCCAAAAACATTCAGTACTTC,CASSNGPGKAKNIQYF
TRBV9,TRBJ1-1,few,.,13,TGTGCCAGCAACTATCCCGGGAGAACTGAAGCTTTCTTT,CASNYPGRTEAFF
TRBV5-1,TRBJ2-7,few,.,17,TGCGCCAGCAGCTTGGCAGAAGGGGGTTTTGGGACGGACGAGCAGTACTTC,CASSLAEGGFGTDEQYF
TRBV29-1,TRBJ2-7,few,TRBD1,12,TGCAGCTCACAAAGGGGCGGGACAGGGCAGTACTTC,CSSQRGGTGQYF
TRBV7-3,TRBJ2-7,.,TRBD2,15,TGTGCCAGCAGCCCCCTCGGGGGGGACCCCTACGAGCAGTACTTC,CASSPLGGDPYEQYF
TRBV5-1,TRBJ2-5,.,TRBD1,15,TGCGCCAGCAGCTTCACAGGGGGGATCCAAGAGACCCAGTACTTC,CASSFTGGIQETQYF
TRBV24-1,TRBJ2-5,.,TRBD1,16,TGTGCCACCAGTGAGCCCGGGACAGGGACGGGAGAGACCCAGTACTTC,CATSEPGTGTGETQYF
TRBV7-9,TRBJ2-1,.,.,15,TGTGCCAGCAGCTTGGCAGGGGCAGGCCAGAATGGGAGGTTCTTC,CASSLAGAGQNGRFF
TRBV4-1,TRBJ1-1,.,.,12,TGCGCCAGCAGCCAATTGGAAAGTGAAGCTTTCTTT,CASSQLESEAFF
TRBV15,TRBJ2-3,.,.,14,TGTGCCACCAGTAGCCCCGGGCTCGTCGGTACGCAGTATTTT,CATSSPGLVGTQYF
TRBV14,TRBJ1-1,once,TRBD1,12,TGTGCCAGCAGCCAAAGACAGGGAGGGGCTTTCTTT,CASSQRQGGAFF